This is a list of T cell receptor beta chains from one sample in a study of blood T cell repertoires in COVID-19. Sequencing used immunoSEQ multiplex PCR; TCRdb keeps in-frame clones, though not all of them. The table lists around 64,000 clones, under 95% of them singletons. The sequencing sample was made of peripheral blood. These receptors originate from a human donor in a cohort sampled during active COVID-19. Both conserved end residues are part of each CDR3. The D gene is left open where the match is weak. The size entry is marked missing in some rows and otherwise reads once, few, many or a size class.

size: -; V: TRBV15; J: TRBJ2-3; D: -; CDR3: CATSRDGSGTDTQYF; DNA: TGTGCCACCAGCAGAGACGGGAGTGGGACAGATACGCAGTATTTT
size: -; V: TRBV9; J: TRBJ1-1; D: -; CDR3: CASSSGRAPNTEAFF; DNA: TGTGCCAGCAGTTCAGGTAGAGCACCGAACACTGAAGCTTTCTTT
size: -; V: TRBV25-1; J: TRBJ2-5; D: -; CDR3: CASSVQGRTQYF; DNA: TGTGCCAGCAGTGTGCAGGGGAGGACCCAGTACTTC
size: -; V: TRBV29-1; J: TRBJ2-5; D: TRBD1; CDR3: CSGGRTGSETQYF; DNA: TGCAGCGGAGGGAGGACAGGGTCGGAGACCCAGTACTTC
size: -; V: TRBV5-4; J: TRBJ2-5; D: -; CDR3: CASSLDGSDQETQYF; DNA: TGTGCCAGCAGCTTGGATGGCTCTGACCAAGAGACCCAGTACTTC
size: -; V: TRBV24-1; J: TRBJ2-6; D: TRBD1; CDR3: CATSRRTGEPGANVLTF; DNA: TGTGCCACCAGTCGCAGGACAGGGGAGCCTGGGGCCAACGTCCTGACTTTC
size: -; V: TRBV20-1; J: TRBJ1-1; D: TRBD1; CDR3: CSASGDSRIMNTEAFF; DNA: TGCAGTGCCAGTGGGGACAGCCGTATTATGAACACTGAAGCTTTCTTT
size: few; V: TRBV7-2; J: TRBJ2-2; D: TRBD2; CDR3: CASSRQRSGRDSTGELFF; DNA: TGTGCCAGCAGCCGCCAGCGCAGCGGGAGAGATTCAACCGGGGAGCTGTTTTTT
size: -; V: TRBV18; J: TRBJ2-1; D: -; CDR3: CASSPRMYEQFF; DNA: TGTGCCAGCTCACCCCGTATGTATGAGCAGTTCTTC
size: -; V: TRBV27; J: TRBJ2-1; D: TRBD2; CDR3: CASSLRSSGSYNEQFF; DNA: TGTGCCAGCAGTTTACGATCTAGCGGGTCCTACAATGAGCAGTTCTTC
size: -; V: TRBV29-1; J: TRBJ2-5; D: TRBD2; CDR3: CSVDGTSKETQYF; DNA: TGCAGCGTTGACGGGACTAGCAAAGAGACCCAGTACTTC
size: once; V: TRBV9; J: TRBJ1-2; D: TRBD1; CDR3: CASSVEAGGNYGYTF; DNA: TGTGCCAGCAGCGTAGAGGCAGGGGGGAACTATGGCTACACCTTC
size: -; V: TRBV7-2; J: TRBJ1-1; D: -; CDR3: CASRARQTGWNTEAFF; DNA: TGTGCCAGCAGGGCGCGGCAGACGGGGTGGAACACTGAAGCTTTCTTT
size: -; V: TRBV5-4; J: TRBJ2-1; D: -; CDR3: CASSPTKLTTRPQREQFF; DNA: TGTGCCAGCAGCCCAACCAAGCTAACGACTAGGCCTCAAAGAGAGCAGTTCTTC
size: -; V: TRBV9; J: TRBJ2-7; D: TRBD2; CDR3: CASSPRTSGDREQYF; DNA: TGTGCCAGCAGCCCCAGGACTAGCGGTGATAGGGAGCAGTACTTC
size: -; V: TRBV27; J: TRBJ2-7; D: TRBD1; CDR3: CASSPTGGPSYEQYF; DNA: TGTGCCAGCAGTCCTACAGGGGGCCCCTCCTACGAGCAGTACTTC
size: -; V: TRBV6-4; J: TRBJ1-2; D: TRBD1; CDR3: CASSANRGGYTF; DNA: TGTGCCAGCAGTGCCAACAGGGGGGGCTACACCTTC
size: -; V: TRBV7-2; J: TRBJ2-7; D: TRBD2; CDR3: CASSRDYNYEQYF; DNA: TGTGCCAGCTCGCGGGACTATAACTACGAGCAGTACTTC
size: -; V: TRBV2; J: TRBJ2-7; D: -; CDR3: CASRYKSFYEQYF; DNA: TGTGCCAGCAGATACAAAAGTTTTTACGAGCAGTACTTC
size: once; V: TRBV6-5; J: TRBJ2-7; D: TRBD2; CDR3: CASSYSIRSGVWEQYF; DNA: TGTGCCAGCAGTTACTCTATCCGAAGCGGGGTCTGGGAGCAGTACTTC
size: -; V: TRBV7-9; J: TRBJ2-3; D: TRBD2; CDR3: CASSSTAGAADTQYF; DNA: TGTGCCAGCAGCTCCACAGCGGGAGCGGCAGATACGCAGTATTTT
size: -; V: TRBV7-2; J: TRBJ1-5; D: TRBD1; CDR3: CASSYRDSIQPQHF; DNA: TGTGCCAGCAGCTACCGGGACAGCATTCAGCCCCAGCATTTT
size: -; V: TRBV5-1; J: TRBJ2-7; D: TRBD1; CDR3: CASSLGGDRPPYEQYF; DNA: TGCGCCAGCAGCTTGGGGGGGGACAGGCCCCCCTACGAGCAGTACTTC
size: -; V: TRBV2; J: TRBJ1-6; D: TRBD1; CDR3: CASRPGQNNSPLHF; DNA: TGTGCCAGCAGGCCGGGACAGAATAATTCACCCCTCCACTTT
size: -; V: TRBV2; J: TRBJ2-7; D: TRBD1; CDR3: CASWTGDYEQYF; DNA: TGTGCCAGCTGGACAGGGGATTACGAGCAGTACTTC
size: -; V: TRBV5-4; J: TRBJ2-1; D: TRBD2; CDR3: CASRQTSGSYEQFF; DNA: TGTGCCAGCAGACAGACTAGCGGGAGTTATGAGCAGTTCTTC
size: -; V: TRBV4-1; J: TRBJ1-6; D: TRBD1; CDR3: CASSLSPGQGKSPLHF; DNA: TGCGCCAGCAGCCTATCGCCGGGACAGGGGAAATCACCCCTCCACTTT
size: -; V: TRBV29-1; J: TRBJ2-7; D: TRBD1; CDR3: CSVEDGQGASYEQYF; DNA: TGCAGCGTTGAAGATGGCCAGGGGGCTTCCTACGAGCAGTACTTC
size: -; V: TRBV6-6; J: TRBJ1-4; D: TRBD1; CDR3: CASTGTVKEKLFF; DNA: TGTGCCAGCACCGGGACAGTGAAGGAAAAACTGTTTTTT
size: -; V: TRBV6-5; J: TRBJ2-7; D: TRBD2; CDR3: CASKRTSGSYEQYF; DNA: TGTGCCAGCAAAAGGACTAGCGGGAGTTACGAGCAGTACTTC
size: -; V: TRBV5-1; J: TRBJ2-2; D: TRBD2; CDR3: CASSLSLAGGTGELFF; DNA: TGCGCCAGCAGTTTAAGTTTAGCGGGAGGAACCGGGGAGCTGTTTTTT
size: -; V: TRBV9; J: TRBJ2-1; D: TRBD2; CDR3: CASSVATSGLAGVYEQFF; DNA: TGTGCCAGCAGCGTAGCTACGAGTGGACTAGCGGGGGTCTATGAGCAGTTCTTC
size: -; V: TRBV7-4; J: TRBJ2-7; D: TRBD2; CDR3: CASGQPGLADRCGYEQYF; DNA: TGTGCCAGCGGACAACCGGGACTAGCGGATCGGTGTGGCTACGAGCAGTACTTC
size: -; V: TRBV10-3; J: TRBJ2-6; D: -; CDR3: CAISESTRVPGANVLTF; DNA: TGTGCCATCAGTGAGTCGACGAGGGTCCCCGGGGCCAACGTCCTGACTTTC
size: -; V: TRBV5-6; J: TRBJ1-1; D: TRBD1; CDR3: CASSLTGVGTEAFF; DNA: TGTGCCAGCAGCCTGACAGGGGTGGGGACTGAAGCTTTCTTT
size: -; V: TRBV10-3; J: TRBJ2-3; D: TRBD2; CDR3: CAISWTSGSTDTQYF; DNA: TGTGCCATCAGCTGGACTAGCGGTAGCACAGATACGCAGTATTTT
size: -; V: TRBV7-9; J: TRBJ2-1; D: -; CDR3: CASSLGLSYNEQFF; DNA: TGTGCCAGCAGCTTGGGGCTTTCCTACAATGAGCAGTTCTTC
size: -; V: TRBV2; J: TRBJ2-1; D: -; CDR3: CASSATYNEQFF; DNA: TGTGCCAGCAGTGCCACCTACAATGAGCAGTTCTTC
size: once; V: TRBV28; J: TRBJ1-3; D: TRBD1; CDR3: CASRRTGVTGNTIYF; DNA: TGTGCCAGCAGGCGTACAGGGGTAACTGGAAACACCATATATTTT
size: few; V: TRBV7-9; J: TRBJ1-6; D: TRBD1; CDR3: CASSRLGTENSPLHF; DNA: TGTGCCAGCAGCCGTCTAGGGACAGAAAATTCACCCCTCCACTTT
size: -; V: TRBV7-3; J: TRBJ1-1; D: -; CDR3: CASSLSRNTEAFF; DNA: TGTGCCAGCAGCTTAAGCAGGAACACTGAAGCTTTCTTT
size: -; V: TRBV6-1; J: TRBJ2-3; D: TRBD2; CDR3: CASSELAGVPDTQYF; DNA: TGTGCCAGCAGTGAATTAGCGGGAGTTCCAGATACGCAGTATTTT
size: -; V: TRBV5-1; J: TRBJ2-7; D: -; CDR3: CASSDGGSSLEQYF; DNA: TGCGCCAGCAGCGACGGTGGGAGCAGTTTGGAGCAGTACTTC
size: -; V: TRBV19; J: TRBJ1-1; D: -; CDR3: CASSIKGGMWAFF; DNA: TGTGCCAGTAGTATAAAGGGAGGAATGTGGGCTTTCTTT
size: -; V: TRBV7-2; J: TRBJ2-7; D: -; CDR3: CASSARDLTYEQYF; DNA: TGTGCCAGCAGCGCCCGGGACTTGACTTACGAGCAGTACTTC
size: -; V: TRBV18; J: TRBJ2-7; D: TRBD1; CDR3: CASSPLQGGNEQYF; DNA: TGTGCCAGCTCACCCCTACAGGGGGGAAACGAGCAGTACTTC